The 14 T cell receptor beta chains reported below all come from one sample, sequenced in a study of Graves' ophthalmopathy and Graves' hyperthyroidism. Investigators amplified TCR beta CDR3 regions from RNA transcripts. Amplification began with first-round RT-PCR using HTBI primers, then second-round multiplex PCR was performed. Each CDR3 protein is one row after TCRdb ran MiXCR on the multiplex PCR reads. Among about 700,000 distinct CDR3 sequences, around 40% were seen once, and the ten largest hold roughly 46%. The sequencing sample was made of peripheral blood. These TCRs come from an adult man with Graves' ophthalmopathy.

The chain employs TRBV7-1 and TRBJ1-2, with 7 positions matching TRBD1. TRBV7-1 counts as an open reading frame of uncertain function. The V segment lost 9 bases and the J segment 4 bases; nucleotides outside the gene matches: 8. The CDR3 is 13 residues long. CDR3 loop: CASHSGGAYGYTF. In DNA form, the CDR3 reads TGTGCCAGTCACTCAGGGGGAGCCTATGGCTACACCTTC.

The V call is TRBV20-1, the J call TRBJ1-5, with D perhaps TRBD1 (5 bases). CDR3 length: 13 amino acids. Between the trimmed V and J ends, which lost 3 bases and 3 bases, there was a span of 9 bases. CDR1 and CDR2 from the germline V gene are DFQATT and SNEGSKA (reference sequence). CDR3 nucleotides: TGCAGTGCTAGGGGGCAGGTCAATCAGCCCCAGCATTTT. The encoded protein is CSARGQVNQPQHF.

This clonotype was detected only a few times. The V call is TRBV7-2, the J call TRBJ2-7; no firm D call. The V and J ends lost 4 bases and 3 bases respectively, with 16 bases between them. Looked up from germline, CDR1 is SGHTA and CDR2 is FQGNSA. CDR3 length: 15 amino acids. This CDR3 is CASSSGFSRFYEQYF. Written as DNA, the CDR3 is TGTGCCAGCAGCTCCGGGTTTTCAAGGTTCTACGAGCAGTACTTC. Full variable domain (outside the CDR3, taken from reference TRBV7-2 and TRBJ2-7): GAGVSQSPSNKVTEKGKDVELRCDPISGHTALYWYRQSLGQGLEFLIYFQGNSAPDKSGLPSDRFSAERTGGSVSTLTIQRTQQEDSAVYLCASSSGFSRFYEQYFGPGTRLTVT.

The rearrangement links TRBV25-1 to TRBJ2-5; 7 nucleotides match TRBD1. Germline V lookup: CDR1 MGHDK, CDR2 SYGVNS. The junction had 7 bases not matched to a gene; V was cut back by 4 bases and J by 2 bases. CDR3 size: 15 residues. The CDR3 bases are TGTGCCAGCAGTGCCAACCCACAGGGGCAAGAGACCCAGTACTTC. Translating gives CASSANPQGQETQYF. Filled out from reference TRBV25-1 and TRBJ2-5, the complete variable domain reads EADIYQTPRYLVIGTGKKITLECSQTMGHDKMYWYQQDPGMELHLIHYSYGVNSTEKGDLSSESTVSRIRTEHFPLTLESARPSHTSQYLCASSANPQGQETQYFGPGTRLLVL.

This chain uses TRBV20-1 with TRBJ2-5; weak D call: TRBD2 (6 bases). Germline values: CDR1 DFQATT, CDR2 SNEGSKA (reference sequence). The CDR3 spans 12 residues. Trimming cost V 6 bases and J 5 bases, with 13 bases left between them. The CDR3 bases are TGCAGTGCCCTCACGGAGGGGGAGACCCAGTACTTC. It codes for CSALTEGETQYF.

On this clonotype itself: This could be a read error, since a much larger clone is one nucleotide away. This chain joins TRBV29-1 and TRBJ1-2; a weak D match, TRBD1 (5 bases). V lost 3 bases and J lost 8, with 16 bases in between. The CDR3 is 13 amino acids. Looked up from germline, CDR1 is SQVTM and CDR2 is ANQGSEA. This CDR3 reads CSVDGGPPGGYTF. Here the CDR3 DNA reads TGCAGCGTTGATGGGGGACCTCCGGGAGGCTACACCTTC.

The sample holds a few counts of this clonotype. The CDR3 loop is CASRGGPYTGELFF. CDR3 coding DNA: TGTGCCAGCAGGGGGGGACCATACACCGGGGAGCTGTTTTTT. V gene TRBV2 combines with J gene TRBJ2-2; perhaps TRBD2 as D (6 bases). CDR3 length equals 14 residues. Germline lookup yields CDR1 SNHLY and CDR2 FYNNEI. Trimming pared 6 bases from V and 3 bases from J, leaving 11 bases between.

This chain uses TRBV10-3 with TRBJ1-2; the match to TRBD1 covers 9 bases. The V gene end was trimmed by 4 bases and the J gene end by 6 bases; junction bases not matched to a gene: 6. Germline assignment: CDR1 ENHRY and CDR2 SYGVKD. The CDR3 extends over 14 amino acids. For the CDR3, the DNA is TGTGCCATCAGTGGGGGACAGGGTATGGATGGCTACACCTTC. It codes for CAISGGQGMDGYTF.

This chain links TRBV25-1 with TRBJ2-2; unclear D gene. Trimming took off 11 bases at V and 7 bases at J, with 14 bases between the two ends. Germline-derived CDR1 and CDR2 are MGHDK and SYGVNS. There are 12 residues in the CDR3. The DNA for the CDR3 is TGTGCCTGGAGTAATGGCCACGGGGAGCTGTTTTTT. This encodes CAWSNGHGELFF.

This clonotype was observed a few times. The chain recombines TRBV12-3 or TRBV12-4 with TRBJ1-2; D call uncertain. The CDR3 sequence is 12 residues long. V gave up 5 bases and J gave up 3 bases, with 7 bases separating them. For the CDR3, the DNA is TGTGCCAGCAGTCTACTCCACTATGGCTACACCTTC. Translation gives CASSLLHYGYTF.

This clonotype was detected many times. This sequence joins TRBV24-1 and TRBJ2-7, with 7 bases fitting TRBD1. Germline V lookup: CDR1 KGHDR, CDR2 SFDVKD. CDR3 length: 15 residues. The V gene end was trimmed by 6 bases and the J gene end by 2 bases; junction bases not matched to a gene: 9. The CDR3 loop reads CATSPTGTVTYEQYF. The CDR3 DNA follows: TGTGCCACCAGTCCGACTGGGACAGTTACCTACGAGCAGTACTTC.

The J gene is TRBJ1-3, the V gene TRBV29-1; tentative D call: TRBD1 (6 bases). The CDR3 spans 14 residues. The germline V gene encodes CDR1 SQVTM and CDR2 ANQGSEA. V was cut by 7 bases and J by 8 bases, with 21 bases left in between. DNA of the CDR3: TGCAGCGGTACTACAGGGACGTATGGCTACACCATATATTTT. Translating it yields CSGTTGTYGYTIYF.

There are a few counts of this clonotype. The chain couples TRBV19 to TRBJ1-4; no clear D gene. The length of the CDR3 is 14 residues. Germline V lookup: CDR1 LNHDA, CDR2 SQIVND (reference sequence). Trimming took off 5 bases at V and 6 bases at J, with 13 bases between the two ends. The CDR3 sequence: CASSRGIEDEKLFF. As DNA, the CDR3 is TGTGCCAGTAGTCGGGGAATTGAGGATGAAAAACTGTTTTTT. Variable domain in full (rest from reference TRBV19 and TRBJ1-4): DGGITQSPKYLFRKEGQNVTLSCEQNLNHDAMYWYRQDPGQGLRLIYYSQIVNDFQKGDIAEGYSVSREKKESFPLTVTSAQKNPTAFYLCASSRGIEDEKLFFGSGTQLSVL.

This clonotype was counted a few times. This chain connects TRBV7-2 to TRBJ2-2; D gene ambiguous. Germline V lookup: CDR1 SGHTA, CDR2 FQGNSA. The CDR3 has 14 residues. Trimming took off 5 bases at V and 1 base at J, with 8 bases between the two ends. CDR3 bases: TGTGCCAGCAGCCCCGACTGGAACACCGGGGAGCTGTTTTTT. This sequence encodes CASSPDWNTGELFF.